These 27 T cell receptor beta chains share one sample of origin, sequenced in a study of human T cells and chemical hapten exposure. TCRdb re-called the RACE reads through MiXCR, storing one row per CDR3 protein. Here the sample spans 150,000 to 200,000 distinct CDR3 sequences, more than 12% being singletons. Time point denoted: patch test 1, 2 weeks after DPC sensitization. This sample's treatment: therapeutic diphenylcyclopropenone sensitization with weekly scalp DPC. The source material was whole blood, sampled in connection with sensitization to the hapten diphenylcyclopropenone (DPC). These receptors came from a woman aged 30 to 39 with alopecia areata. Some clones in this sample may be carry-over from other donors' samples.

CDR3 in DNA: TGCGCCAGCAGCCAAACAGGGCCTAGCACAGATACGCAGTATTTT. This translates into CASSQTGPSTDTQYF. This rearrangement joins TRBV5-1 to TRBJ2-3; tentative D call: TRBD1 (6 bases). The length of the CDR3 is 15 residues. V was cut by 4 bases and J by 0 bases, with 12 bases left in between. The germline V gene has CDR1 SGHRS and CDR2 YFSETQ.

V usage is TRBV2 and J usage is TRBJ2-1, with D perhaps matching TRBD1 or TRBD2 (5 bases each). The CDR3 extends over 14 amino acids. V lost 1 base to trimming and J lost 2 bases, with 6 bases between them. Germline V lookup: CDR1 SNHLY, CDR2 FYNNEI. The CDR3 bases are TGTGCCAGCAGTGAAGTGGGGGCCTACAATGAGCAGTTCTTC. Amino acids: CASSEVGAYNEQFF.

Many counts were recorded for this clonotype. The CDR3, as DNA: TGTGCCAGCAGCCCCCTCGGGGCTCGCAATCAGCCCCAGCATTTT. Its protein is CASSPLGARNQPQHF. The rearrangement uses TRBV7-8 and TRBJ1-5, with D tentatively TRBD1 (5 bases). CDR3 length equals 15 residues. V was pared by 5 bases and J by 2 bases, with 13 bases between. Germline assignment: CDR1 SGHVS and CDR2 FQNEAQ.

This sequence joins TRBV5-5 and TRBJ1-1; D call uncertain. V gave up 0 bases and J gave up 4 bases, with 7 bases separating them. CDR3 size: 13 residues. The germline gives CDR1 SGHKS, CDR2 YYEKEE (reference sequence). CDR3: CASSLVQATEAFF. The DNA for the CDR3 is TGTGCCAGCAGCTTGGTGCAGGCCACTGAAGCTTTCTTT.

V and J are TRBV5-6 and TRBJ2-3; 8 bases are a match to TRBD2. The ends lost 1 base at V and 0 bases at J; junction bases unmatched: 10. This CDR3 spans 18 amino acids. The germline V gene has CDR1 SGHDT and CDR2 YYEEEE. The CDR3: CASSLFLAGRASTDTQYF. In nucleotides, the CDR3 is TGTGCCAGCAGCTTGTTTCTAGCGGGTCGAGCAAGCACAGATACGCAGTATTTT.

Ten or more counts support this clonotype. The rearrangement uses TRBV29-1 and TRBJ2-5; 8 nucleotides match TRBD2. Germline V gene data show CDR1 as SQVTM and CDR2 as ANQGSEA. Trimming took 4 bases from V and 4 from J; bases not matched to a gene: 5. CDR3 size: 13 residues. The CDR3 is CSVASSGPETQYF. The CDR3 region has the DNA TGCAGCGTTGCTTCTAGCGGGCCAGAGACCCAGTACTTC.

There are a few counts of this clonotype. This sequence joins TRBV14 and TRBJ2-1, with D possibly TRBD2 on 5 matching bases. V was pared by 3 bases and J by 3 bases, with 6 bases between. The CDR3 length is 13 residues. The V gene's germline CDR1 is SGHDN and CDR2 FVKESK. CDR3 in amino acids: CASSHGGYNEQFF. In nucleotides, the CDR3 is TGTGCCAGCAGCCATGGAGGCTACAATGAGCAGTTCTTC.

This clonotype came up many times. The chain combines TRBV28 with TRBJ1-2; perhaps TRBD1 as D (6 bases). The CDR3 runs to 16 residues. With 3 bases removed from V and 4 bases from J, the gap between germline ends came to 18 bases. CDR1 is MDHEN and CDR2 is SYDVKM in the germline V gene. This chain's CDR3 is CASSLLAQGGFYGYTF. The CDR3 DNA reads as TGTGCCAGCAGTTTGCTGGCACAGGGAGGTTTCTATGGCTACACCTTC.

The genes are TRBV9 and TRBJ2-1; TRBD2 matches at 8 bases. The ends lost 6 bases at V and 7 bases at J; junction bases unmatched: 15. Germline loops: CDR1 SGDLS, CDR2 YYNGEE. The CDR3 has 16 amino acids. CDR3 bases: TGTGCCAGCACAACGAGGCCCGGGGGGGCTGTGAATGAGCAGTTCTTC. Translation: CASTTRPGGAVNEQFF.

This clonotype came up a few times. This sequence joins TRBV20-1 and TRBJ1-5; 10 nucleotides line up with TRBD1. CDR3 length equals 15 residues. V shed 5 bases, J shed 1 base, and the junction held 5 bases outside the gene matches. Germline V gives CDR1 DFQATT, CDR2 SNEGSKA (reference sequence). The CDR3 bases are TGCAGTGCTTATATGGGACAGGGGAGCAATCAGCCCCAGCATTTT. Translating it yields CSAYMGQGSNQPQHF.

The V and J genes are TRBV20-1 and TRBJ2-3, with D possibly being TRBD2 (6 bases). Trimming cost V 3 bases and J 0 bases, with 16 bases left between them. CDR3 length: 16 amino acids. Germline CDR1 DFQATT, CDR2 SNEGSKA (reference sequence). This CDR3 reads CSARGRGSGSTDTQYF. CDR3 coding DNA: TGCAGTGCTAGGGGTCGCGGAAGCGGGAGCACAGATACGCAGTATTTT.

The chain employs TRBV29-1 and TRBJ2-7; 7 nucleotides match TRBD1. CDR3 size: 14 residues. V lost 3 bases to trimming and J lost 2 bases; unmatched junction nucleotides: 7. Looked up from germline, CDR1 is SQVTM and CDR2 is ANQGSEA. Here the CDR3 reads CSVETGTVPYEQYF. The CDR3 DNA is TGCAGCGTTGAGACAGGGACGGTGCCCTACGAGCAGTACTTC.

This clonotype has more than one count but fewer than ten. The CDR3 spells CASSQDRRNYEQYF. The CDR3 DNA follows: TGCGCCAGCAGCCAAGATCGCAGGAACTATGAGCAGTACTTC. The rearrangement links TRBV4-3 to TRBJ2-7; the D is unclear. Deletions cut 0 bases from V and 7 bases from J, with 13 bases between. The CDR3 extends over 14 amino acids. Germline values: CDR1 LGHNA, CDR2 YSLEER.

The CDR3: CSARPPQGFGTDTQYF. CDR3 sequence (DNA): TGCAGTGCTAGACCCCCCCAGGGATTCGGCACAGATACGCAGTATTTT. The chain links TRBV20-1 to TRBJ2-3; possible D gene TRBD1, 5 bases. The CDR3 is made up of 16 amino acids. The ends were cut back, 2 bases at V and 1 base at J, with 16 bases in the middle. CDR1 DFQATT and CDR2 SNEGSKA come from the germline V gene (reference sequence).

This clonotype was counted only a few times. This rearrangement joins TRBV30 to TRBJ1-5; D perhaps matches TRBD1 (5 bases). This CDR3 is built from 15 residues. Germline V gene lookup returns CDR1 GTSNPN and CDR2 SVGIG (reference sequence). Trimming took 3 bases from V and 1 from J, leaving 13 bases between them. CDR3 sequence (DNA): TGTGCCTGGAGCGCGGGGGAAAAGAGCAATCAGCCCCAGCATTTT. It is translated as CAWSAGEKSNQPQHF.

This clonotype was seen a handful of times. The chain employs TRBV14 and TRBJ2-1, with D perhaps assigned TRBD1 or TRBD2 (6 bases each). The germline V and J ends were trimmed by 2 bases and 9 bases, with 17 bases remaining between them. CDR1 and CDR2 from the germline V gene are SGHDN and FVKESK. CDR3 length: 15 amino acids. The CDR3 DNA follows: TGTGCCAGCAGCCAAATGGATCTAGGGGGGAGTGAGCAGTTCTTC. Protein: CASSQMDLGGSEQFF. Supplemented by reference TRBV14 and TRBJ2-1, the full variable domain reads EAGVTQFPSHSVIEKGQTVTLRCDPISGHDNLYWYRRVMGKEIKFLLHFVKESKQDESGMPNNRFLAERTGGTYSTLKVQPAELEDSGVYFCASSQMDLGGSEQFFGPGTRLTVL.

The V gene is TRBV27, the J gene TRBJ2-7, with D possibly being TRBD1 or TRBD2 (6 bases each). Trimming left V 3 bases short and J 6 bases short, with 15 bases between. The CDR3 runs to 14 residues. Germline CDR1 MNHEY, CDR2 SMNVEV (reference sequence). The CDR3 DNA is TGTGCCAGCAGTTTCTCCGGGGGCTTGGGCGAGCAGTACTTC. Amino acid sequence: CASSFSGGLGEQYF.

The chain uses TRBV10-3 and TRBJ2-2; D is tentatively TRBD1 or TRBD2 (5 bases each). V shed 7 bases and J shed 4 bases, with 16 bases lying between them. CDR3 size: 15 residues. Looked up from germline, CDR1 is ENHRY and CDR2 is SYGVKD. The CDR3: CAIKVGTRVTGELFF. In nucleotides, the CDR3 is TGTGCCATCAAGGTCGGGACCAGGGTCACCGGGGAGCTGTTTTTT.

This clonotype was recorded a few times. The V and J genes are TRBV5-6 and TRBJ1-1, with D perhaps matching TRBD1 (5 bases). The CDR3 totals 15 residues. Trimming shortened V by 6 bases and J by 5 bases, and 20 bases separated the two germline ends. CDR1 and CDR2 from the germline V gene are SGHDT and YYEEEE. CDR3 sequence reads: CASTMHGGTTTEAFF. Written as DNA, the CDR3 is TGTGCCAGCACCATGCATGGGGGGACCACGACTGAAGCTTTCTTT.

The CDR3 sequence: CASTRQRNTEAFF. In DNA, the CDR3 is TGTGCCAGCACCCGACAAAGGAACACTGAAGCTTTCTTT. This chain connects TRBV12-3 or TRBV12-4 to TRBJ1-1, with no clear D. This CDR3 comprises 13 residues. Trimming took off 7 bases at V and 1 base at J, with 10 bases between the two ends.

The chain recombines TRBV12-3 or TRBV12-4 with TRBJ2-1; 7 nucleotides align to TRBD1. V gave up 6 bases and J gave up 0 bases; unmatched junction bases: 14. This CDR3 region has 18 residues. The CDR3 DNA is TGTGCCAGCAGAACTCTTTCGGACAGGTTGTACTCCTACAATGAGCAGTTCTTC. This codes for CASRTLSDRLYSYNEQFF.

This chain uses TRBV6-6 with TRBJ2-7; D is unclear. The CDR3 runs 10 residues. With 5 bases removed from V and 4 bases from J, the gap between germline ends came to 3 bases. The germline gives CDR1 MNHNY, CDR2 SVGAGI (reference sequence). The chain's CDR3 is CASSDYEQYF. CDR3 nucleotide sequence: TGTGCCAGCAGTGATTACGAGCAGTACTTC.

This clonotype was counted many times. This rearrangement joins TRBV5-6 to TRBJ1-5; a possible D gene is TRBD1 (6 bases). There are 14 residues in the CDR3. V lost 3 bases to trimming and J lost 1 base, with 8 bases between them. Germline V lookup: CDR1 SGHDT, CDR2 YYEEEE. The CDR3 DNA reads TGTGCCAGCAGCTCCGACAGGAGCAATCAGCCCCAGCATTTT. Translating it yields CASSSDRSNQPQHF.

This clonotype was counted a few times. The chain joins TRBV20-1 to TRBJ1-1; D is uncertain. The CDR3 runs to 13 residues. Trimming took 6 bases from V and 0 from J, leaving 11 bases between them. Germline V gene data show CDR1 as DFQATT and CDR2 as SNEGSKA (reference sequence). CDR3 sequence: CSAHWVMNTEAFF. CDR3 sequence (DNA): TGCAGTGCCCACTGGGTTATGAACACTGAAGCTTTCTTT.

Regarding this clonotype: The CDR3 carries no conserved terminal phenylalanine or tryptophan, so it likely arises from a read error. It is unclear where the CDR3 begins or ends on the DNA, so no DNA is shown, and the CDR3 is as TCRdb lists it. V and J are TRBV7-8 and TRBJ2-1; TRBD2 is the table's D call, not checked against the DNA. CDR1 SGHVS and CDR2 FQNEAQ come from the germline V gene. The CDR3 numbers 14 amino acids, ends counted. Here the CDR3 reads CASSPYPPRLAWSD.

This clonotype has only a few counts. This chain connects TRBV30 to TRBJ1-1; a weak D match, TRBD1 (6 bases). CDR3 length: 13 residues. Trimming left V 1 base short and J 5 bases short, with 11 bases between. CDR1 is GTSNPN, CDR2 SVGIG, per germline (reference sequence). The CDR3 here is CAWSAQGWTEAFF. The CDR3, as DNA: TGTGCCTGGAGTGCACAGGGTTGGACTGAAGCTTTCTTT.

This clonotype came up a few times. J is TRBJ2-7 and V is TRBV20-1; 7 bases are a match to TRBD1. This CDR3 has 18 amino acids. The V gene's germline CDR1 is DFQATT and CDR2 SNEGSKA (reference sequence). V shed 0 bases and J 10 bases; nucleotides not matched to a gene: 24. In DNA, the CDR3 is TGCAGTGCTAGAGATAAGGGGACAACAGGACAGGCCCCCCAAGCTCAGTACTTC. The encoded protein is CSARDKGTTGQAPQAQYF.